The present T cell receptor beta chain was sequenced within a study of regulatory T cells in long-lasting Graves disease. Overall study: The antithyroid drugs taken by newly diagnosed Graves' patients had been used for under 3 months.

According to the study, TCR beta libraries were built with iRepertoire HTBI primers and CDR3-region Arm-PCR. One entry per CDR3 protein results from TCRdb running MiXCR on the multiplex PCR reads. The profile shows 680,000 or so distinct CDR3 sequences, 15% to 20% of them singletons. Specified time point: newly diagnosed GD, antithyroid drugs for less than 3 months. Isolated PBMC RNA provided the starting material for the TCR library. The authors drew roughly 8.1 milliliters of peripheral blood into EDTA tubes. This clonotype was seen a handful of times. The CDR3 has 15 amino acids. The germline V and J ends were trimmed by 4 bases and 2 bases, with 18 bases remaining between them. Per germline, CDR1 DFQATT and CDR2 SNEGSKA (reference sequence). These same records also appear under a second study, on T cells in Graves' hyperthyroidism and ophthalmopathy. That report adds: A set of HTBI primers served as the primers for a first-round RT-PCR of the TCR CDR3. Ophthalmopathy and stable hyperthyroidism were separated by a 13 V-J model.

This TCR came from a woman between 25 and 40 years old with Graves disease. The chain couples TRBV20-1 to TRBJ2-7; tentatively, D is TRBD1 or TRBD2 (7 bases each). The sample was peripheral blood mononuclear cells (PBMCs), taken at new diagnosis, from a patient treated with antithyroid drugs. CDR3 in DNA: TGCAGTGCTAAGGGGGCTGTGAGCGGGGCCTACGAGCAGTACTTC. Translating gives CSAKGAVSGAYEQYF.